This record concerns one T cell receptor beta chain sequence. The V gene's germline CDR1 is MNHEY and CDR2 SVGAGI. The CDR3 is made up of 15 amino acids. Trimming removed 5 bases from V and 5 bases from J; junction bases left unmatched: 9. The sample originates from a study of cytomegalovirus exposure and HLA in healthy donors. Primers included in the PCR were 60 Vbeta and 13 Jbeta primers. This table comes from immunoSEQ multiplex PCR, and its TCRdb copy is limited to in-frame clones, with some not included. The table lists roughly 100,000 clones, about 70% of them singletons. The sample taken for sequencing was PBMCs. This receptor was identified in a boy between 10 and 17 years old in good health and CMV-seronegative. V is TRBV6-5 and J is TRBJ1-5; TRBD1 aligns across 7 bases. CDR3 DNA: TGTGCCAGCAGTGCCACCGGGACAGCTGATCAGCCCCAGCATTTT. Amino acids: CASSATGTADQPQHF.